The clone carrying this TCR beta chain was detected a few times. Its antigen is not known. Alongside a J-beta primer mix, a sample-barcoded 5' primer served in a second PCR lasting 7 to 11 cycles. TCRdb processed the 5' RACE reads anew with MiXCR; each CDR3 protein has one entry. Among almost 800,000 distinct CDR3 sequences listed, roughly 64% were seen once. The data derive from a study of blood T cells in healthy people across ages. Study conclusions and caveats: In the absence of known donor CMV status, changes in expanded clonotypes were possibly confounded.

Isolating PBMCs gave at least 6 million of these cells per sample. The sequencing input was blood. This receptor was obtained from a man aged 25 to 45 in good health.

CDR3 sequence (DNA): TGCAGTGCTAAGGGGGGGGTCACAGATACGCAGTATTTT. As protein: CSAKGGVTDTQYF. V usage is TRBV20-1 and J usage is TRBJ2-3; D possibly corresponds to TRBD2 (7 bases). This CDR3 has 13 amino acids. The germline gives CDR1 DFQATT, CDR2 SNEGSKA (reference sequence). Trimming left V 4 bases short and J 2 bases short, with 10 bases between.